In this sample, the clone carrying this TCR beta chain turned up a few times. Antigen: not known. The germline CDR1 and CDR2 sequences are MGHRA and YSYEKL. This CDR3 comprises 16 residues. Trimming cost V 4 bases and J 7 bases; bases outside gene matches: 10. This sample is drawn from a study of beta chain features in type 1 diabetes. Whole-study findings and limits: Shortening that was moderate but significant affected the TCRB CDR3s of Type 1 diabetes patients in all four CD4+ subsets. The naive, central memory and Treg TCRB repertoires of patients appeared to be more similar to one another than those of healthy donors.

Sequenced material consisted of expressed TCRB transcripts (all of the isolated RNA was reverse transcribed). TCRdb's table, derived via immunoSEQ multiplex PCR, lists solely in-frame clones and lacks some. The table shows around 25,000 clones, with around 65% occurring only once. This TCR was sampled from a woman aged 40 to 50 with type 1 diabetes. The sequenced sample was stem cell memory CD4+ T cells from blood. The rearrangement joins TRBV4-1 to TRBJ2-1; 10 bases match TRBD2. As DNA, the CDR3 is TGCGCCAGCAGCCCAAGCCCAGCGGGGGGGCTAAATGAGCAGTTCTTC. Protein sequence: CASSPSPAGGLNEQFF.